These T cell receptor beta chains were read from a single sample in a study of Ad26.COV2.S vaccination and SARS-CoV-2 variants. Method: immunoSEQ multiplex PCR; TCRdb's copy keeps in-frame clones and lacks some. This table holds about 350,000 clones, 92% found once. Sequencing was performed on peripheral blood, taken after recovery from COVID-19. These receptors were collected from a human donor who had recovered from COVID-19. CDR3s include the opening cysteine and the closing phenylalanine or tryptophan. The D gene is left open where the match is weak. The size of a clone is reported for some rows only, either as once, few or many, or as a class for expanded clones.

clone size: NA; D gene: NA; J gene: TRBJ2-1; V gene: TRBV3-1/TRBV3-2; CDR3 DNA: TGTGCCAGCCCCCTTAGTAAGTCGGCCTACAATGAGCAGTTCTTC; CDR3 protein: CASPLSKSAYNEQFF
clone size: NA; D gene: NA; J gene: TRBJ1-2; V gene: TRBV29-1; CDR3 DNA: TGCAGCGCATCTCCTGACGGGTATGGCTACACCTTC; CDR3 protein: CSASPDGYGYTF
clone size: NA; D gene: NA; J gene: TRBJ2-5; V gene: TRBV4-1; CDR3 DNA: TGCGCCAGCAGCTCGACAGTGGGGCGCGGAGAGACCCAGTACTTC; CDR3 protein: CASSSTVGRGETQYF
clone size: NA; D gene: NA; J gene: TRBJ1-1; V gene: TRBV6-5; CDR3 DNA: TGTGCCAGCAGTTTGGAAGTCAACACTGAAGCTTTCTTT; CDR3 protein: CASSLEVNTEAFF
clone size: NA; D gene: NA; J gene: TRBJ1-1; V gene: TRBV10-1; CDR3 DNA: TGCGCCAGCAGTGAGTGGGGGGGGGCAGAAGCTTTCTTT; CDR3 protein: CASSEWGGAEAFF
clone size: NA; D gene: NA; J gene: TRBJ1-2; V gene: TRBV2; CDR3 DNA: TGTGCCAGCATTCCAGAGAAGGTCGCAGGCGGCTATGGCTACACCTTC; CDR3 protein: CASIPEKVAGGYGYTF
clone size: NA; D gene: NA; J gene: TRBJ1-1; V gene: TRBV6-5; CDR3 DNA: TGTGCCAGCAGACCTCATGGACGGAACACTGAAGCTTTCTTT; CDR3 protein: CASRPHGRNTEAFF
clone size: NA; D gene: NA; J gene: TRBJ2-7; V gene: TRBV9; CDR3 DNA: TGTGCCAGCAGCGTAGGTAGGGGAGGCTACGAGCAGTACTTC; CDR3 protein: CASSVGRGGYEQYF
clone size: NA; D gene: NA; J gene: TRBJ2-3; V gene: TRBV20-1; CDR3 DNA: TGCAGTGCTAGTGGTGGGGGCACAGATACGCAGTATTTT; CDR3 protein: CSASGGGTDTQYF
clone size: NA; D gene: NA; J gene: TRBJ1-2; V gene: TRBV9; CDR3 DNA: TGTGCCAGCAGCGCCAGGGGAATGGATGGCTACACCTTC; CDR3 protein: CASSARGMDGYTF
clone size: NA; D gene: NA; J gene: TRBJ2-5; V gene: TRBV5-8; CDR3 DNA: TGTGCCAGCAGCTCCCCCGGTGCGGGGTACTCAGAGACCCAGTACTTC; CDR3 protein: CASSSPGAGYSETQYF
clone size: NA; D gene: TRBD2; J gene: TRBJ2-3; V gene: TRBV2; CDR3 DNA: TGTGCCAGCAGAGCGCGCTTATCTAGCGGGGGGCTCACAGATACGCAGTATTTT; CDR3 protein: CASRARLSSGGLTDTQYF
clone size: NA; D gene: NA; J gene: TRBJ1-2; V gene: TRBV27; CDR3 DNA: TGTGCCAGCAGTTTGTCGGAGGGGGGCTACTATGGCTACACCTTC; CDR3 protein: CASSLSEGGYYGYTF
clone size: NA; D gene: NA; J gene: TRBJ1-3; V gene: TRBV5-1; CDR3 DNA: TGCGCCAGCAGCTTGGGTACACACTCTGGAAACACCATATATTTT; CDR3 protein: CASSLGTHSGNTIYF
clone size: NA; D gene: NA; J gene: TRBJ2-5; V gene: TRBV19; CDR3 DNA: TGTGCCAGTAGTATACGGGCCAGGGGAATGGAGACCCAGTACTTC; CDR3 protein: CASSIRARGMETQYF
clone size: NA; D gene: TRBD2; J gene: TRBJ2-5; V gene: TRBV24-1; CDR3 DNA: TGTGCCACCAGTGATTCGGGGGGGTTGGAGACCCAGTACTTC; CDR3 protein: CATSDSGGLETQYF
clone size: NA; D gene: NA; J gene: TRBJ1-2; V gene: TRBV11-1; CDR3 DNA: TGTGCCAGCAGCTCAACAGGGACTTACTATGGCTACACCTTC; CDR3 protein: CASSSTGTYYGYTF
clone size: NA; D gene: NA; J gene: TRBJ1-2; V gene: TRBV4-3; CDR3 DNA: TGCGCCAGCAGCCAAGATGGGGGGTTTTCTGGGGGCTACACCTTC; CDR3 protein: CASSQDGGFSGGYTF
clone size: NA; D gene: NA; J gene: TRBJ1-4; V gene: TRBV6-5; CDR3 DNA: TGTGCCAGCGTATGGACAGAGGCTGAAAAACTGTTTTTT; CDR3 protein: CASVWTEAEKLFF
clone size: NA; D gene: NA; J gene: TRBJ1-3; V gene: TRBV19; CDR3 DNA: TGTGCCAGTCCAGGGTACGGAAACACCATATATTTT; CDR3 protein: CASPGYGNTIYF
clone size: NA; D gene: TRBD2; J gene: TRBJ2-1; V gene: TRBV2; CDR3 DNA: TGTGCCAGCAGTGAAAGGGCGGGGGAAACCTACAATGAGCAGTTCTTC; CDR3 protein: CASSERAGETYNEQFF
clone size: NA; D gene: NA; J gene: TRBJ1-2; V gene: TRBV5-1; CDR3 DNA: TGCGCCAGCAGCTTGGAAGGACAGAACTATGGCTACACCTTC; CDR3 protein: CASSLEGQNYGYTF
clone size: NA; D gene: NA; J gene: TRBJ2-3; V gene: TRBV6-5; CDR3 DNA: TGTGCCAGCAGTACGGGGTCAAAGACAGATACGCAGTATTTT; CDR3 protein: CASSTGSKTDTQYF
clone size: NA; D gene: NA; J gene: TRBJ1-2; V gene: TRBV2; CDR3 DNA: TGTGCACGGACAGAGGCTACGTCGCACTACACCTTC; CDR3 protein: CARTEATSHYTF
clone size: NA; D gene: NA; J gene: TRBJ2-7; V gene: TRBV4-2; CDR3 DNA: TGTGCCAGCAGCCAAGGCGGAGGGTCGACCTACGAGCAGTACTTC; CDR3 protein: CASSQGGGSTYEQYF
clone size: few; D gene: NA; J gene: TRBJ1-2; V gene: TRBV2; CDR3 DNA: TGTGCCAGCAGTAATAGGGCAGACACGTATGGCTACACCTTC; CDR3 protein: CASSNRADTYGYTF
clone size: NA; D gene: NA; J gene: TRBJ1-6; V gene: TRBV6-1; CDR3 DNA: TGTGCCAGCAGTGAAGATTTCTCCTATAATTCACCCCTCCACTTT; CDR3 protein: CASSEDFSYNSPLHF
clone size: NA; D gene: TRBD1; J gene: TRBJ1-4; V gene: TRBV19; CDR3 DNA: TGTGCCAGCGGGACAGGGACTGAAAAACTGTTTTTT; CDR3 protein: CASGTGTEKLFF
clone size: NA; D gene: TRBD1; J gene: TRBJ2-7; V gene: TRBV7-3; CDR3 DNA: TGTGCCAGCAGCTCCCATGGAGTGGGGACAGTCTCCTACGAGCAGTACTTC; CDR3 protein: CASSSHGVGTVSYEQYF
clone size: NA; D gene: NA; J gene: TRBJ2-5; V gene: TRBV7-9; CDR3 DNA: TGTGCCAGCAGTTCCGGGGATGGGGGCCGAGGAGAGACCCAGTACTTC; CDR3 protein: CASSSGDGGRGETQYF
clone size: NA; D gene: NA; J gene: TRBJ2-7; V gene: TRBV5-1; CDR3 DNA: TGCGCCAGCACGGGGGATAGTCACGAGCAGTACTTC; CDR3 protein: CASTGDSHEQYF
clone size: NA; D gene: TRBD1; J gene: TRBJ1-1; V gene: TRBV19; CDR3 DNA: TGTGCCAGTAGCCCAGGGGGCGGTCGGACTGAAGCTTTCTTT; CDR3 protein: CASSPGGGRTEAFF
clone size: NA; D gene: NA; J gene: TRBJ2-2; V gene: TRBV25-1; CDR3 DNA: TGTGCCAGCTCTCGGCAGCCGAACACCGGGGAGCTGTTTTTT; CDR3 protein: CASSRQPNTGELFF
clone size: NA; D gene: NA; J gene: TRBJ1-1; V gene: TRBV6-5; CDR3 DNA: TGTGCCAGCAGGTTCCAGGGCTCTCTAAGGACTTTCTTT; CDR3 protein: CASRFQGSLRTFF
clone size: NA; D gene: NA; J gene: TRBJ2-5; V gene: TRBV20-1; CDR3 DNA: TGCAGTGCTAGAAGTCAAGAGACCCAGTACTTC; CDR3 protein: CSARSQETQYF